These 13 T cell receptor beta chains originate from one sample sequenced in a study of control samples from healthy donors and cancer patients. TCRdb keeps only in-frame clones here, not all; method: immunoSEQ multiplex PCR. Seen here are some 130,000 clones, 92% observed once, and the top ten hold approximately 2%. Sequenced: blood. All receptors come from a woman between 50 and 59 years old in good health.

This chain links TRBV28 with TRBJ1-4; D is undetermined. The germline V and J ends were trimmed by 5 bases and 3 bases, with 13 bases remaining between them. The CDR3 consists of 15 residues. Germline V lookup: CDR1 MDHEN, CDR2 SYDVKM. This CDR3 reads CASSLDTKANEKLFF. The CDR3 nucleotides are TGTGCCAGCAGTCTCGATACAAAGGCTAATGAAAAACTGTTTTTT.

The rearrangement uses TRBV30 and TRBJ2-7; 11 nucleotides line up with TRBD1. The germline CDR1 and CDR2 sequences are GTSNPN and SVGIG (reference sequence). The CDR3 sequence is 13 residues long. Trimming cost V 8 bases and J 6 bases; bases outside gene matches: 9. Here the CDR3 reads CAGGGQGVGEQYF. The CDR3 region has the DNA TGTGCCGGGGGGGGACAGGGGGTTGGCGAGCAGTACTTC.

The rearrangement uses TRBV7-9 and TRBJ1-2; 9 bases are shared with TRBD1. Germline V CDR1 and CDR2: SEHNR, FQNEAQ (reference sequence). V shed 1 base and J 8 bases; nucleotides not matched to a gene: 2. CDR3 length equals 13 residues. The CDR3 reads CASSLGTGDGYTF. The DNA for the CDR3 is TGTGCCAGCAGCTTAGGGACAGGGGACGGCTACACCTTC.

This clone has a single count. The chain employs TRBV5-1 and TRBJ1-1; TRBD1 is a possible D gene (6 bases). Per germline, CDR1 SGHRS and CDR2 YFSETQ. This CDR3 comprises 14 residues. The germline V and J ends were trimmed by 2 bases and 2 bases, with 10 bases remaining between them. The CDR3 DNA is TGCGCCAGCAGCTTTTGGACAGCTAACACTGAAGCTTTCTTT. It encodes CASSFWTANTEAFF.

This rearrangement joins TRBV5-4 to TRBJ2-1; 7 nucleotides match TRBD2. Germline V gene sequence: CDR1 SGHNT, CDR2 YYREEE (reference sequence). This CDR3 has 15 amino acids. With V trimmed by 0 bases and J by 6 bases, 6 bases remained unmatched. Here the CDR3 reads CASSLALGRGNEQFF. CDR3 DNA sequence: TGTGCCAGCAGCTTGGCCTTGGGGAGGGGCAATGAGCAGTTCTTC.

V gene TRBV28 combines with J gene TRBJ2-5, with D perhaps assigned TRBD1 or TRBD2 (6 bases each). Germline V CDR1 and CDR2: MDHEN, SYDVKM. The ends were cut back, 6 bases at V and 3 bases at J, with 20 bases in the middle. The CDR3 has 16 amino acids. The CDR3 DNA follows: TGTGCCAGCAGGGAAGGGGGTGCAGGGAGGAAAGAGACCCAGTACTTC. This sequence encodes CASREGGAGRKETQYF.

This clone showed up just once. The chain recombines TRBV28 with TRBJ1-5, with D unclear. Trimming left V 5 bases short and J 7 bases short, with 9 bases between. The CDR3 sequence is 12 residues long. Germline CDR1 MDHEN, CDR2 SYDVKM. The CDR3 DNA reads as TGTGCCAGCAGTCCCCCTCTACAGCCCCAGCATTTT. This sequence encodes CASSPPLQPQHF.

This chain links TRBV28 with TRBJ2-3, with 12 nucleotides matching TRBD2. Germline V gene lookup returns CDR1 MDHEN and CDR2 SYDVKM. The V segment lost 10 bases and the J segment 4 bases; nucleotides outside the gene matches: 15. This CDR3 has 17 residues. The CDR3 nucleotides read TGTGCCACCAAGAGGGGACTAGCGGGCGCGGCTCCAGATACGCAGTATTTT. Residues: CATKRGLAGAAPDTQYF.

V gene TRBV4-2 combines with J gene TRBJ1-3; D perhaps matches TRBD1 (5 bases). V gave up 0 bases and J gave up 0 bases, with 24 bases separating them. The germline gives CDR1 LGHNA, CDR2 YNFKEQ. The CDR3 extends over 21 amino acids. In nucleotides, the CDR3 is TGTGCCAGCAGCCAAGAAACCGTAGGATCGGGACGTCTAAGCTCTGGAAACACCATATATTTT. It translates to CASSQETVGSGRLSSGNTIYF.

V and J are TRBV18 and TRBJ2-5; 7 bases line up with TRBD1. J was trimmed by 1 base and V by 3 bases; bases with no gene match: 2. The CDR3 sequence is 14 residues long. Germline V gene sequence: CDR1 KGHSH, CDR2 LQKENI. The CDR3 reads CASSPRDSQETQYF. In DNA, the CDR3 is TGTGCCAGCTCACCCCGGGACAGCCAAGAGACCCAGTACTTC.

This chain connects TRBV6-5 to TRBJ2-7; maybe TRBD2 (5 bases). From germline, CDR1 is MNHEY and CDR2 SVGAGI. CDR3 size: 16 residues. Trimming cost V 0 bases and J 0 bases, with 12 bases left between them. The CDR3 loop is CASSYSLPSSSYEQYF. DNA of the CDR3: TGTGCCAGCAGTTACTCTCTCCCTAGCAGCTCCTACGAGCAGTACTTC.

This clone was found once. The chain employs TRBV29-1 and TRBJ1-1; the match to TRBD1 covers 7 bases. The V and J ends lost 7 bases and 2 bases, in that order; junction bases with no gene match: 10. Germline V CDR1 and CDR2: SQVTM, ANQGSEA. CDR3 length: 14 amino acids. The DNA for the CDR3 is TGCAGCGGAGGCCCCAGGGGGAGTAACACTGAAGCTTTCTTT. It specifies CSGGPRGSNTEAFF.

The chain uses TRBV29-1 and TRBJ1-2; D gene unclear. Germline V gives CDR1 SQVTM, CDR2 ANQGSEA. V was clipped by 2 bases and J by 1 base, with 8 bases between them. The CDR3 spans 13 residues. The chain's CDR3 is CSVERLLNYGYTF. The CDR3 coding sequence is TGCAGCGTTGAAAGGTTACTTAACTATGGCTACACCTTC. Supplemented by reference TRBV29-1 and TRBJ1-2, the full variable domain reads SAVISQKPSRDICQRGTSLTIQCQVDSQVTMMFWYRQQPGQSLTLIATANQGSEATYESGFVIDKFPISRPNLTFSTLTVSNMSPEDSSIYLCSVERLLNYGYTFGSGTRLTVV.